These T cell receptor beta chains were read from a single sample in a study of T cells after yellow fever vaccination. TCRdb re-derived calls from the 5' RACE reads in MiXCR, one entry per CDR3 protein. The data hold approximately 300,000 distinct CDR3 sequences, with about 10% observed a single time. Specimen: CD4+ T cells sorted from PBMCs, collected 45 days after the yellow fever booster vaccination. The origin of the receptors is a man between 18 and 35 years old who received the YFV17D yellow fever vaccine. The CDR3 runs from the conserved cysteine through the conserved F or W. Each record gives: V gene, D gene, J gene, clone size, CDR3 protein, CDR3 DNA. D genes are given only for firm matches. Expanded clones are given a class, and other clones once, few, many or no size at all.

TRBV7-3	-	TRBJ2-1	-	CASSLRQDNEQFF	TGTGCCAGCAGCTTAAGGCAGGACAATGAGCAGTTCTTC
TRBV20-1	-	TRBJ2-1	few	CSARGAADNEQFF	TGCAGTGCTAGAGGGGCAGCAGACAATGAGCAGTTCTTC
TRBV2	TRBD1	TRBJ1-2	-	CASRYLGQGNTF	TGTGCCAGCAGATACTTGGGACAGGGCAACACCTTC
TRBV7-2	TRBD1	TRBJ1-2	few	CASSPRTGGLDNYGYTF	TGTGCCAGCAGCCCGAGGACAGGGGGGTTAGATAACTATGGCTACACCTTC
TRBV12-3/TRBV12-4	-	TRBJ1-4	-	CASSFSVVEEKLFF	TGTGCCAGCAGTTTTTCGGTAGTGGAGGAAAAACTGTTTTTT
TRBV14	TRBD1	TRBJ1-1	many	CASSPKPGQLNTEAFF	TGTGCCAGCAGCCCAAAACCGGGACAGCTGAACACTGAAGCTTTCTTT
TRBV11-2	-	TRBJ2-3	few	CASSLVRGTPVTQYF	TGTGCCAGCAGCTTAGTTCGAGGTACCCCGGTTACGCAGTATTTT
TRBV10-3	-	TRBJ1-4	few	CAIRGGATNEKLFF	TGTGCCATCAGGGGGGGCGCAACTAATGAAAAACTGTTTTTT
TRBV5-1	TRBD2	TRBJ2-1	many	CASSPMGLGANNEQFF	TGCGCCAGCAGCCCGATGGGACTAGGGGCCAACAATGAGCAGTTCTTC
TRBV7-3	-	TRBJ1-6	-	CAPGGEYSPLHF	TGTGCCCCTGGGGGAGAGTACTCACCCCTCCACTTT
TRBV2	-	TRBJ1-2	few	CASSDDSPMGGYTF	TGTGCCAGCAGTGACGACTCCCCCATGGGAGGCTACACCTTC
TRBV28	-	TRBJ1-1	few	CASSFRRVTEAFF	TGTGCCAGCAGTTTTCGGAGGGTTACTGAAGCTTTCTTT
TRBV14	TRBD2	TRBJ2-1	-	CASSLTHPASGGQFF	TGTGCCAGCAGCCTAACACATCCAGCTAGCGGGGGGCAGTTCTTC
TRBV5-8	-	TRBJ1-6	once	CACSLFFSYNSPLHF	TGTGCCTGCAGCTTGTTCTTCTCCTATAATTCACCCCTCCACTTT
TRBV7-6	-	TRBJ2-5	-	CASSLYRVTKETQYF	TGTGCCAGCAGCTTATATCGGGTGACTAAAGAGACCCAGTACTTC
TRBV6-1	-	TRBJ1-4	-	CASRDEKLFF	TGTGCCAGCAGAGATGAAAAACTGTTTTTT
TRBV5-1	-	TRBJ2-5	few	CASSLSRQPLGPETQYF	TGCGCCAGCAGCTTATCGCGACAGCCCCTAGGCCCAGAGACCCAGTACTTC
TRBV20-1	-	TRBJ1-2	few	CSAWTKVRSNYGYTF	TGCAGTGCTTGGACCAAGGTCAGATCTAACTATGGCTACACCTTC
TRBV7-9	TRBD2	TRBJ2-1	many	CASSLKRGGLDEQFF	TGTGCCAGCAGCTTGAAGCGGGGGGGCCTCGATGAGCAGTTCTTC
TRBV5-1	-	TRBJ1-3	-	CASSLEGPTGNTIYF	TGCGCCAGCAGCTTGGAAGGGCCGACTGGAAACACCATATATTTT
TRBV20-1	-	TRBJ1-2	many	CSALPGYTF	TGCAGTGCTTTGCCTGGCTACACCTTC
TRBV3-1	TRBD2	TRBJ2-3	-	CASSRWLAGNTDTQYF	TGTGCCAGCAGCCGATGGCTAGCGGGGAACACAGATACGCAGTATTTT
TRBV5-6	-	TRBJ2-5	few	CASSLAWGETQYF	TGTGCCAGCAGCTTGGCCTGGGGAGAGACCCAGTACTTC
TRBV4-1	-	TRBJ1-6	few	CASSQVSGSPLHF	TGCGCCAGCAGCCAAGTATCAGGTTCACCCCTCCACTTT
TRBV24-1	-	TRBJ2-2	few	CATSDYEGMSTGELFF	TGTGCCACCAGTGATTACGAGGGCATGAGCACCGGGGAGCTGTTTTTT
TRBV19	TRBD1	TRBJ2-1	few	CATLGQGRDEQFF	TGTGCCACCCTTGGACAGGGACGGGATGAGCAGTTCTTC
TRBV20-1	-	TRBJ1-4	few	CSAAPWPPNEKLFF	TGCAGTGCTGCCCCTTGGCCCCCTAATGAAAAACTGTTTTTT
TRBV12-3/TRBV12-4	-	TRBJ1-4	-	CASSRQLRNEKLFF	TGTGCCAGCAGTCGACAGCTTCGCAATGAAAAACTGTTTTTT
TRBV7-2	-	TRBJ2-5	-	CASSARVSETQYF	TGTGCCAGCAGCGCTAGGGTTTCAGAGACCCAGTACTTC
TRBV6-1	TRBD1	TRBJ2-7	-	CASSEKGARNEQYF	TGTGCCAGCAGTGAAAAGGGGGCGCGGAACGAGCAGTACTTC
TRBV7-2	-	TRBJ2-1	many	CASTLHASDEQFF	TGTGCCAGCACCCTGCATGCTTCCGATGAGCAGTTCTTC
TRBV9	-	TRBJ2-1	-	CASSVGLTVSYNEQFF	TGTGCCAGCAGCGTAGGACTGACAGTCTCCTACAATGAGCAGTTCTTC
TRBV7-2	TRBD1	TRBJ1-2	-	CASSFFGQGAYYGYTF	TGTGCCAGCAGCTTTTTCGGACAGGGGGCATACTATGGCTACACCTTC
TRBV7-2	TRBD2	TRBJ2-1	many	CASSPGGWEQFF	TGTGCCAGCAGCCCGGGGGGTTGGGAGCAGTTCTTC
TRBV4-1	TRBD1	TRBJ1-5	-	CASSQRTGTGGGQPQHF	TGCGCCAGCAGCCAACGCACCGGGACAGGGGGAGGTCAGCCCCAGCATTTT
TRBV6-6	-	TRBJ1-1	many	CASAPQGTEAFF	TGTGCCAGCGCCCCCCAAGGCACTGAAGCTTTCTTT
TRBV20-1	-	TRBJ2-1	-	CSARGRVSYNEQFF	TGCAGTGCTAGAGGTAGGGTCTCCTACAATGAGCAGTTCTTC
TRBV27	-	TRBJ1-4	few	CASSFSGTQATNEKLFF	TGTGCCAGCAGTTTCTCCGGGACGCAAGCAACTAATGAAAAACTGTTTTTT
TRBV27	-	TRBJ1-1	-	CASSSPPGYDTEAFF	TGTGCCAGCAGTTCCCCCCCGGGTTATGATACTGAAGCTTTCTTT
TRBV28	-	TRBJ2-1	-	CASSVPGYEQFF	TGTGCCAGCAGTGTACCAGGGTATGAGCAGTTCTTC
TRBV6-5	-	TRBJ1-2	few	CASRTPGSNYGYTF	TGTGCCAGCAGAACCCCGGGCTCGAACTATGGCTACACCTTC
TRBV5-6	-	TRBJ2-5	-	CASSSPGAWETQYF	TGTGCCAGCAGCTCCCCAGGGGCGTGGGAGACCCAGTACTTC
TRBV12-3/TRBV12-4	TRBD2	TRBJ2-7	-	CASSFPASGGEQYF	TGTGCCAGCAGTTTTCCGGCTAGCGGGGGTGAGCAGTACTTC
TRBV4-3	TRBD1	TRBJ1-2	few	CASSQSDRAYGYTF	TGCGCCAGCAGCCAATCTGACAGGGCCTATGGCTACACCTTC
TRBV6-1	-	TRBJ1-6	many	CATDHRPGHWGSNSPLHF	TGTGCCACCGATCACCGCCCCGGACACTGGGGCTCCAATTCACCCCTCCACTTT
TRBV7-8	-	TRBJ2-3	-	CASTLDTDTQYF	TGTGCCAGCACCCTCGACACAGATACGCAGTATTTT
TRBV12-3/TRBV12-4	TRBD1	TRBJ1-1	-	CASSSGTDYTEAFF	TGTGCCAGCAGTTCCGGGACAGACTACACTGAAGCTTTCTTT
TRBV5-6	-	TRBJ1-5	few	CASTVAGGSGYQPQHF	TGTGCCAGCACCGTGGCGGGGGGCAGTGGATATCAGCCCCAGCATTTT
TRBV12-3/TRBV12-4	-	TRBJ1-5	-	CASSLDQSTPQHF	TGTGCCAGCAGTTTAGATCAGAGTACGCCCCAGCATTTT
TRBV12-3/TRBV12-4	TRBD1	TRBJ2-7	few	CAGSWTGGYEQYF	TGTGCCGGCAGTTGGACAGGGGGCTACGAGCAGTACTTC